A selection of T cell receptor beta chains follows, all from one sample in a study of T cells in Graves' hyperthyroidism and ophthalmopathy. TCRdb re-called the multiplex PCR reads through MiXCR, storing one row per CDR3 protein. The sample lists about 270,000 distinct CDR3 sequences; roughly 20% were seen once. The sequenced sample consisted of blood. These receptors all stem from a man aged 25-40 years with Graves' ophthalmopathy. CDR3s include the opening cysteine and the closing phenylalanine or tryptophan. A D gene is named only where the DNA matches it firmly.

TRBV5-1	.	TRBJ1-5	CASSLGQNRNQPQHF
TRBV7-8	TRBD1	TRBJ2-2	CASSPTGQDGELFF
TRBV7-9	.	TRBJ1-6	CASSRVDRRRDNSPLHF
TRBV19	TRBD2	TRBJ2-3	CASSTSGMSTDTQYF
TRBV3-1	.	TRBJ2-7	CASSQGTWGEQYF
TRBV20-1	TRBD2	TRBJ2-2	CSARDRFSGRDTGELFF
TRBV7-8	.	TRBJ2-4	CASSLDMTVQYF
TRBV28	.	TRBJ2-1	CASNRDNSYNEQFF
TRBV29-1	.	TRBJ2-3	CSVGDRARTTDTQYF
TRBV30	.	TRBJ1-2	CAWRRGISGYTF
TRBV9	TRBD1	TRBJ1-6	CASRRGTGYNSPLHF
TRBV12-3/TRBV12-4	.	TRBJ1-1	CASSSPHNTEAFF
TRBV2	TRBD1	TRBJ2-5	CASSGGSWTGRQETQYF
TRBV24-1	.	TRBJ2-3	CATSDAPSSRLDTQYF
TRBV25-1	TRBD1	TRBJ2-1	CASSDPGQGRGNEQFF
TRBV10-1	TRBD2	TRBJ2-1	CASSESTSGAREQFF
TRBV6-1	TRBD1	TRBJ2-2	CASTGQGRGELFF
TRBV12-3/TRBV12-4	TRBD1	TRBJ2-1	CASRPEGTGRNEQFF
TRBV15	.	TRBJ2-3	CATSRTGRTDTQYF
TRBV28	TRBD2	TRBJ2-1	CASSLGLAEPNEQFF
TRBV5-1	TRBD1	TRBJ2-3	CASSSGTGGTDTQYF
TRBV5-1	TRBD1	TRBJ1-4	CASDPGDGQGNEKLFF
TRBV20-1	TRBD2	TRBJ2-1	CSARDWATSGESYNEQFF
TRBV13	TRBD2	TRBJ2-5	CASSLFAGDVQETQYF
TRBV20-1	TRBD1	TRBJ1-1	CSARETGGLNTEAFF
TRBV6-2/TRBV6-3	TRBD2	TRBJ2-1	CASSYGSAGGGYNEQFF
TRBV10-3	.	TRBJ1-2	CAISVDQGRSYGYTF
TRBV3-1	.	TRBJ1-2	CASSPEWNSKHYGYTF
TRBV5-1	.	TRBJ2-5	CASSQTPPGETQYF
TRBV6-2/TRBV6-3	TRBD2	TRBJ2-7	CASSYTSGRGLDEQYF
TRBV20-1	TRBD2	TRBJ2-1	CSARPGLAGRFF
TRBV27	.	TRBJ2-7	CASSFQMGIEQYF
TRBV2	.	TRBJ2-5	CASSDGRRQETQYF
TRBV12-3/TRBV12-4	TRBD1	TRBJ2-1	CASSPQGTGTQVQQFF
TRBV12-3/TRBV12-4	.	TRBJ2-7	CASSFGRETYEQYF
TRBV3-1	.	TRBJ1-1	CASSQAIYGTEAFF
TRBV5-1	.	TRBJ1-3	CASSPLTGPYSGNTIYF
TRBV20-1	.	.	CSARDPSPPSNEQYF
TRBV28	.	TRBJ2-6	CASSFLPTGANVLTF
TRBV11-1	TRBD1	TRBJ2-1	CASSLTGVDEQFF
TRBV7-3	TRBD2	TRBJ2-1	CASSLGLASSLDEQFF
TRBV11-3	.	TRBJ2-1	CASSPLRASSYNEQFF
TRBV12-3/TRBV12-4	TRBD1	TRBJ1-6	CASSVTGVDNSPLHF
TRBV19	.	TRBJ2-7	CASSMKEIGRREQYF
TRBV12-3/TRBV12-4	TRBD2	TRBJ2-3	CASSYIAGSSRGQYF
TRBV28	.	TRBJ1-1	CASSFYTEAFF
TRBV27	TRBD2	TRBJ2-3	CASKKTSGRITDTQYF
TRBV18	.	TRBJ2-7	CASSPSRDTPYEQYF
TRBV12-5	TRBD1	TRBJ2-4	CASGRDRVGNIQYF
TRBV5-6	.	TRBJ2-7	CASSLRPGGTYEQYF
TRBV20-1	.	TRBJ1-2	CSARDHRGGYGYTF
TRBV28	TRBD2	TRBJ2-2	CASSSGQGRRTSGRGGELFF
TRBV24-1	.	TRBJ2-3	CATSDFGLGSGTQYF
TRBV28	.	TRBJ1-1	CASSLSEAGAFF
TRBV28	TRBD1	TRBJ1-2	CASSTVPTGGSYGYTF
TRBV30	.	TRBJ2-4	CAWTLKGLGNKNIQYF
TRBV20-1	.	TRBJ2-5	CSALDPTGETQYF
TRBV7-3	TRBD2	TRBJ2-1	CASSSGTSIANEQFF
TRBV3-1	.	TRBJ2-7	CASSGGRGEFYEQYF
TRBV28	.	TRBJ1-2	CASRANYGYTF